These 15 T cell receptor beta chains originate from one sample sequenced in a study of T-cell memory formation after mild COVID-19. Via MiXCR, TCRdb re-called the 5' RACE reads, giving one row per CDR3 protein. Altogether around 180,000 distinct CDR3 sequences are present, 16% being singletons, with the ten largest covering 2% to 2.5%. The specimen was PBMCs or a T cell subset sorted from them (not recorded which). These receptors all come from an adult woman who had mild COVID-19 (a few samples of this study predate the infection). Cell type and time point are not known.

This clonotype has more than one count but fewer than ten. The V and J genes are TRBV7-2 and TRBJ1-1; D unresolved. Germline V CDR1 and CDR2: SGHTA, FQGNSA. This CDR3 spans 13 amino acids. V was shortened by 7 bases and J by 9 bases, with 18 bases between the two germline ends. The CDR3 protein is CASTFNPTRQAFF. The CDR3 DNA reads TGTGCCAGCACCTTCAACCCGACACGCCAAGCTTTCTTT.

In its sample, this clonotype was seen a few times. This rearrangement joins TRBV4-1 to TRBJ2-7; TRBD1 matches at 7 bases. This CDR3 spans 15 amino acids. The ends lost 2 bases at V and 2 bases at J; junction bases unmatched: 6. Germline CDR1 MGHRA, CDR2 YSYEKL. As DNA, the CDR3 is TGCGCCAGCAGCCAATTTCCCGGGACAGCCTACGAGCAGTACTTC. Amino acid sequence: CASSQFPGTAYEQYF.

This sequence joins TRBV12-3 or TRBV12-4 and TRBJ2-5; no firm D call. The CDR3 sequence is 13 residues long. Trimming left V 5 bases short and J 3 bases short, with 10 bases between. CDR3 bases: TGTGCCAGCAGTCGCGAGGTGAAAGAGACCCAGTACTTC. Its translation: CASSREVKETQYF.

This clonotype was seen more than once but under ten times. This chain's CDR3 is CASSLIAFGAVGHPLHF. The DNA for the CDR3 is TGCGCCAGCAGCTTGATAGCGTTCGGGGCAGTCGGACACCCCCTCCACTTT. This sequence joins TRBV5-1 and TRBJ1-6; D might be TRBD1 (5 bases). The CDR3 length is 17 residues. In germline, CDR1 is SGHRS, CDR2 YFSETQ. V was cut by 1 base and J by 13 bases, with 24 bases left in between.

This clonotype appeared a few times. The chain links TRBV5-1 to TRBJ2-7, with D tentatively TRBD1 or TRBD2 (5 bases each). CDR3 size: 14 residues. Germline V lookup: CDR1 SGHRS, CDR2 YFSETQ. V was cut by 4 bases and J by 5 bases, with 16 bases left in between. This CDR3 is CASSAARAGNEQYF. CDR3 in DNA: TGCGCCAGCAGCGCGGCCAGGGCCGGGAACGAGCAGTACTTC.

V usage is TRBV6-6 and J usage is TRBJ2-3; D is possibly TRBD1 (6 bases). Germline lookup yields CDR1 MNHNY and CDR2 SVGAGI (reference sequence). The V end was cut by 0 bases, the J end by 0 bases, with 10 bases between. The CDR3 has 16 amino acids. The CDR3 DNA reads TGTGCCAGCAGTTACTCCGAGGGGGTGAGCACAGATACGCAGTATTTT. It yields the protein CASSYSEGVSTDTQYF.

The chain couples TRBV5-1 to TRBJ2-7, with D unclear. The germline CDR1 and CDR2 sequences are SGHRS and YFSETQ. This CDR3 comprises 13 residues. The ends were cut back, 3 bases at V and 7 bases at J, with 14 bases in the middle. The CDR3 sequence: CASSSNLLGEQYF. In nucleotides, the CDR3 is TGCGCCAGCAGCTCCAACTTGTTGGGGGAGCAGTACTTC.

The J gene is TRBJ1-6, the V gene TRBV20-1, with 8 bases identical to TRBD1. The CDR3 is made up of 13 amino acids. Germline V gene lookup returns CDR1 DFQATT and CDR2 SNEGSKA (reference sequence). V was pared by 3 bases and J by 12 bases, with 7 bases of the junction left unmatched. The CDR3 spells CSASAGGQLPLHF. The CDR3 region has the DNA TGCAGTGCTAGTGCAGGGGGCCAGTTACCCCTCCACTTT.

The rearrangement joins TRBV7-3 to TRBJ1-5; D gene ambiguous. CDR1 SGHTA and CDR2 FQGTGA come from the germline V gene. This CDR3 region has 13 residues. The ends were cut back, 5 bases at V and 3 bases at J, with 8 bases in the middle. The chain's CDR3 is CASSPDHNQPQHF. CDR3 nucleotide sequence: TGTGCCAGCAGCCCGGATCACAATCAGCCCCAGCATTTT.

This rearrangement joins TRBV7-3 to TRBJ2-5, with 9 bases identical to TRBD2. The CDR3 runs 14 residues. With V trimmed by 5 bases and J by 7 bases, 8 bases remained unmatched. Germline CDR1 reads SGHTA; CDR2 reads FQGTGA. CDR3 sequence (DNA): TGTGCCAGCAGCGCTAGCGGGACGGTAGGGACCCAGTACTTC. It specifies CASSASGTVGTQYF.

The gene calls are TRBV30 and TRBJ1-2; possible D gene TRBD1, 5 bases. In germline, CDR1 is GTSNPN, CDR2 SVGIG (reference sequence). This CDR3 has 16 residues. V shed 5 bases and J shed 0 bases, with 19 bases lying between them. The CDR3 loop reads CAWQTVTKKTNYGYTF. The CDR3 nucleotides read TGTGCCTGGCAGACAGTAACGAAAAAAACTAACTATGGCTACACCTTC.

J is TRBJ2-1 and V is TRBV5-6; unclear D gene. CDR1 is SGHDT, CDR2 YYEEEE, per germline. CDR3 length equals 14 residues. The V and J ends lost 4 bases and 4 bases respectively, with 12 bases between them. CDR3 in amino acids: CASSSLGGYNEQFF. As DNA, the CDR3 is TGTGCCAGCAGCAGCTTGGGTGGGTACAATGAGCAGTTCTTC.

The rearrangement joins TRBV12-3 or TRBV12-4 to TRBJ1-1; 8 bases map to TRBD1. V shed 4 bases, J shed 5 bases, and the junction held 9 bases outside the gene matches. The CDR3 length is 15 residues. The CDR3 coding sequence is TGTGCCAGCAGTTCGGGGACAGGTCGAAGGACTGAAGCTTTCTTT. The encoded protein is CASSSGTGRRTEAFF.

To note about this clonotype: One end of the junction is discordant with germline, which a read error may explain. This chain links TRBV29-1 with TRBJ2-3; 9 positions agree with TRBD2. The CDR3 spans 14 residues. Germline CDR1 and CDR2: SQVTM and ANQGSEA. The CDR3 protein is CSLETSGHTDTQYF. CDR3 sequence (DNA): TGCAGCCTTGAGACTAGCGGACACACAGATACGCAGTATTTT.

In this sample, this clonotype turned up once. The CDR3 loop is CSAREAGEVNTEAFF. The CDR3 nucleotides are TGCAGTGCTAGAGAGGCAGGGGAGGTGAACACTGAAGCTTTCTTT. V usage is TRBV20-1 and J usage is TRBJ1-1, with D perhaps TRBD1 (6 bases). Trimming removed 0 bases from V and 0 bases from J, with 11 bases in between. From germline, CDR1 is DFQATT and CDR2 SNEGSKA (reference sequence). The CDR3 runs to 15 residues.